One and the same sample provided the 8 T cell receptor beta chains below, sequenced in a study of cytomegalovirus exposure and HLA in healthy donors. Primers included in the PCR were 60 Vbeta and 13 Jbeta primers. TCRdb's copy holds only in-frame clones and misses some; the assay was immunoSEQ multiplex PCR. The table includes around 200,000 clones, roughly 85% detected once. The sample consisted of PBMCs. These receptor sequences come from a woman aged 50 to 60 in good health and CMV-seronegative.

V gene TRBV4-2 combines with J gene TRBJ2-7, with TRBD2 matching over 14 bases. V lost 5 bases, J lost 3 bases, and 6 bases stayed unmatched. The CDR3 is 16 residues long. Germline V lookup: CDR1 LGHNA, CDR2 YNFKEQ. CDR3 sequence reads: CASSGPGTSGSYEQYF. For the CDR3, the DNA is TGTGCCAGCAGCGGGCCCGGGACTAGCGGGAGCTACGAGCAGTACTTC.

V and J are TRBV7-9 and TRBJ2-5; 9 bases are shared with TRBD2. This CDR3 spans 16 amino acids. The junction had 13 bases not matched to a gene; V was cut back by 6 bases and J by 5 bases. Germline V CDR1 and CDR2: SEHNR, FQNEAQ (reference sequence). The chain's CDR3 is CASRPLLGLAVETQYF. CDR3 DNA: TGTGCCAGCAGGCCCCTGTTGGGACTAGCTGTGGAGACCCAGTACTTC.

This sequence joins TRBV5-5 and TRBJ1-6; D might be TRBD1 (5 bases). The CDR3 runs to 15 residues. Germline V gene data show CDR1 as SGHKS and CDR2 as YYEKEE (reference sequence). V shed 2 bases and J shed 8 bases, with 14 bases lying between them. Here the CDR3 reads CASSLPGTGDSPLHF. CDR3 nucleotides: TGTGCCAGCAGCTTACCCGGGACGGGAGATTCACCCCTCCACTTT. The complete variable domain, with remaining parts taken from reference TRBV5-5 and TRBJ1-6, reads DAGVTQSPTHLIKTRGQQVTLRCSPISGHKSVSWYQQVLGQGPQFIFQYYEKEERGRGNFPDRFSARQFPNYSSELNVNALLLGDSALYLCASSLPGTGDSPLHFGNGTRLTVT.

The chain joins TRBV7-8 to TRBJ1-4, with TRBD1 matching 7 bases. Germline V CDR1 and CDR2: SGHVS, FQNEAQ. There are 17 residues in the CDR3. The V gene end was trimmed by 5 bases and the J gene end by 0 bases; junction bases not matched to a gene: 9. CDR3 sequence: CASSLGTASSTNEKLFF. As DNA, the CDR3 is TGTGCCAGCAGCCTAGGGACAGCTTCTTCAACTAATGAAAAACTGTTTTTT. Variable domain in full (rest from reference TRBV7-8 and TRBJ1-4): GAGVSQSPRYKVAKRGQDVALRCDPISGHVSLFWYQQALGQGPEFLTYFQNEAQLDKSGLPSDRFFAERPEGSVSTLKIQRTQQEDSAVYLCASSLGTASSTNEKLFFGSGTQLSVL.

This chain uses TRBV7-7 with TRBJ1-4; TRBD1 aligns across 7 bases. The length of the CDR3 is 14 residues. CDR1 SSHAT and CDR2 FNYEAQ come from the germline V gene (reference sequence). The junction had 3 bases not matched to a gene; V was cut back by 1 base and J by 7 bases. The CDR3 sequence: CASSLGQGSEKLFF. CDR3 nucleotide sequence: TGTGCCAGCAGCTTAGGACAGGGCAGTGAAAAACTGTTTTTT. Together with reference TRBV7-7 and TRBJ1-4, the CDR3 gives the full variable domain: GAGVSQSPRYKVTKRGQDVTLRCDPISSHATLYWYQQALGQGPEFLTYFNYEAQPDKSGLPSDRFSAERPEGSISTLTIQRTEQRDSAMYRCASSLGQGSEKLFFGSGTQLSVL.

This clone appeared a few times. The chain has TRBV11-2 and TRBJ2-7; D is perhaps TRBD1 (6 bases). This CDR3 comprises 16 residues. Per germline, CDR1 SGHAT and CDR2 FQNNGV. Trimming removed 7 bases at V and 6 bases at J, with 25 bases between. In nucleotides, the CDR3 is TGTGCCAGCAATGTGGACAGAACCTTAATTCTAGGCGAGCAGTACTTC. This translates into CASNVDRTLILGEQYF.

The V gene is TRBV19, the J gene TRBJ1-5; D gene unclear. Trimming removed 7 bases from V and 0 bases from J, with 10 bases in between. There are 14 residues in the CDR3. CDR1 is LNHDA and CDR2 is SQIVND in the germline V gene (reference sequence). The CDR3: CASMPGYSNQPQHF. In nucleotides, the CDR3 is TGTGCCAGTATGCCAGGCTATAGCAATCAGCCCCAGCATTTT.

V is TRBV28 and J is TRBJ1-5; TRBD1 agrees at 8 bases. The CDR3 totals 15 residues. The trim removed 6 bases at V and 4 bases at J, leaving 8 bases unmatched. In germline, CDR1 is MDHEN, CDR2 SYDVKM. The CDR3 sequence is CASSRTGIWNQPQHF. In nucleotides, the CDR3 is TGTGCCAGCAGCCGGACAGGGATTTGGAATCAGCCCCAGCATTTT.